The rows below give T cell receptor beta chains drawn from one sample of a study of OX40 agonist ivuxolimab in advanced cancers. Sequenced by immunoSEQ multiplex PCR; TCRdb stores in-frame clones only, minus some. The repertoire holds tens of thousands of clones, with 75% to 95% as singletons. The sample was CD4+ or CD8+ T cells sorted from blood, taken in a trial of the OX40 agonist ivuxolimab. Receptors were obtained from an adult with an advanced solid tumor such as melanoma, head and neck, liver or kidney cancer. Each CDR3 is given with its conserved first and last residue. A D gene is named only where the DNA matches it firmly. Clone size is given for some rows only: seen once, a few or many times, or a class if the clone is expanded.

>few|TRBV29-1|TRBJ2-5|NA
TGCAGCGTTCAACTTACAGCGGAGACCCAGTACTTC
CSVQLTAETQYF
>NA|TRBV7-9|TRBJ1-1|NA
TGTGCCAGCAGCTTTTCCTCGGTCCTCCCTGAAGCTTTCTTT
CASSFSSVLPEAFF
>NA|TRBV28|TRBJ2-7|TRBD1
TGTGCCAGCAGCTCCCCGGGACAGGGGGTCTACGAGCAGTACTTC
CASSSPGQGVYEQYF
>NA|TRBV7-2|TRBJ2-1|NA
TGTGCCAGCAGCTTACAAGGGGGGGAGCCTTACAATGAGCAGTTCTTC
CASSLQGGEPYNEQFF
>NA|TRBV28|TRBJ1-2|NA
TGTGCCAGCAGTTTAGTCGGGGGCGCCGACATTTCATATGGCTACACCTTC
CASSLVGGADISYGYTF
>NA|TRBV5-4|TRBJ2-3|TRBD2
TGTGCCAGCAGCACCGGACTAGCGGGAGGAGATACGCAGTATTTT
CASSTGLAGGDTQYF
>NA|TRBV2|TRBJ1-2|NA
TGTGCCAGTAAAGCGGTTGTTCGGGGGTACTATGGCTACACCTTC
CASKAVVRGYYGYTF
>once|TRBV9|TRBJ1-3|TRBD1
TGTGCCAGCAGCGTTTCTGGGGACAGGGTTGACACCATATATTTT
CASSVSGDRVDTIYF
>few|TRBV7-3|TRBJ2-1|NA
TGTGCCAGCAGCACGACCCGGGACAACAATGAGCAGTTCTTC
CASSTTRDNNEQFF
>NA|TRBV11-2|TRBJ1-1|TRBD1
TGTGCCAGCAGCTTATCAGGGGGGAACACTGAAGCTTTCTTT
CASSLSGGNTEAFF
>NA|TRBV30|TRBJ1-2|TRBD1
TGTGCCTGGAGCTTCGGACAGGGGATGCTCCATGGCTACACCTTC
CAWSFGQGMLHGYTF
>NA|TRBV7-2|TRBJ2-3|TRBD2
TGTGCCAGCAACTTCGTAGCGGGAGTGATCGCAGATACGCAGTATTTT
CASNFVAGVIADTQYF